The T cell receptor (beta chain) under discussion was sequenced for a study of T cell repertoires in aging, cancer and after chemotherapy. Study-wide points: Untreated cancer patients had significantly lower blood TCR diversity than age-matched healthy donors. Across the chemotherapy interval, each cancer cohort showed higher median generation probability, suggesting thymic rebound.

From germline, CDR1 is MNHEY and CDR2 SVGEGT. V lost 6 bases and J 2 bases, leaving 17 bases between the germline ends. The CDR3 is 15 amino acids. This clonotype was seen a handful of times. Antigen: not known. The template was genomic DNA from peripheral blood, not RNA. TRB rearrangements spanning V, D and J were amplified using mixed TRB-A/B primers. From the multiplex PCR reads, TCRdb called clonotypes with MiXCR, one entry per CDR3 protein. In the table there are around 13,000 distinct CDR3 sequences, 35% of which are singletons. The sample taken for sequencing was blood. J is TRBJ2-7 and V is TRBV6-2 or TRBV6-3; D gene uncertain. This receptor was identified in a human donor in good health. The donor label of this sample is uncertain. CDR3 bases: TGTGCCAGCAGCCACAAAACCCTTTTGACCTACGAGCAGTACTTC. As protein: CASSHKTLLTYEQYF.